The 6 T cell receptor beta chains presented below share a single source sample, sequenced in a study of T cell responses to AZD1222 COVID-19 vaccine. TCRdb's copy holds only in-frame clones and misses some; the assay was immunoSEQ multiplex PCR. The sample lists approximately 85,000 clones, roughly 90% occurring once. Material: peripheral blood, obtained on day 0 of AZD1222 vaccination. Receptors were obtained from an adult in good health.

The chain combines TRBV14 with TRBJ1-6; D gene unclear. With 8 bases removed from V and 6 bases from J, the gap between germline ends came to 8 bases. This CDR3 has 12 residues. The germline gives CDR1 SGHDN, CDR2 FVKESK. This chain's CDR3 is CASAMGNSPLHF. The CDR3 nucleotides read TGTGCCAGCGCGATGGGTAATTCACCCCTCCACTTT.

The V call is TRBV28, the J call TRBJ2-7; D is perhaps TRBD2 (5 bases). Germline V gives CDR1 MDHEN, CDR2 SYDVKM. Deletions cut 3 bases from V and 2 bases from J, with 8 bases between. The CDR3 length is 13 residues. The CDR3 sequence: CASSLEVAYEQYF. CDR3 sequence (DNA): TGTGCCAGCAGTTTGGAGGTCGCCTACGAGCAGTACTTC.

The CDR3 DNA sequence: TGTGCCAGCAGTTACTCGGGCGGGAGGGCCCCGGATACGCAGTATTTT. Its protein product is CASSYSGGRAPDTQYF. This rearrangement joins TRBV6-8 to TRBJ2-3; 9 bases fit TRBD2. V dropped 0 bases and J dropped 6; count of bases not matched to a gene: 7. This CDR3 has 16 residues. The germline gives CDR1 MNHGY, CDR2 SAAAGT.

The chain carries TRBV5-1 and TRBJ1-4; D not certain. Trimming removed 5 bases from V and 14 bases from J, with 13 bases in between. Germline-derived CDR1 and CDR2 are SGHRS and YFSETQ. This CDR3 comprises 11 residues. CDR3 bases: TGCGCCAGCAGGAAGCGCACTCGCCTGTTTTTT. This codes for CASRKRTRLFF.

This clone was counted a single time. The chain combines TRBV7-2 with TRBJ2-2, with TRBD1 matching over 9 bases. Trimming at V came to 6 bases and at J to 0 bases, leaving 2 bases not matched to a gene. The CDR3 has 15 residues. Germline values: CDR1 SGHTA, CDR2 FQGNSA. The CDR3 reads CASRRDRANTGELFF. CDR3 coding DNA: TGTGCCAGCAGGCGGGACAGGGCGAACACCGGGGAGCTGTTTTTT. The complete variable domain, with remaining parts taken from reference TRBV7-2 and TRBJ2-2, reads GAGVSQSPSNKVTEKGKDVELRCDPISGHTALYWYRQSLGQGLEFLIYFQGNSAPDKSGLPSDRFSAERTGGSVSTLTIQRTQQEDSAVYLCASRRDRANTGELFFGEGSRLTVL.

The CDR3 reads CASSLRQFNQPQHF. CDR3 in DNA: TGTGCCAGCAGTTTGAGACAGTTCAATCAGCCCCAGCATTTT. The V and J genes are TRBV28 and TRBJ1-5; weak D call: TRBD1 (5 bases). Germline V gene sequence: CDR1 MDHEN, CDR2 SYDVKM. V was pared by 3 bases and J by 3 bases, with 9 bases between. The CDR3 totals 14 residues.